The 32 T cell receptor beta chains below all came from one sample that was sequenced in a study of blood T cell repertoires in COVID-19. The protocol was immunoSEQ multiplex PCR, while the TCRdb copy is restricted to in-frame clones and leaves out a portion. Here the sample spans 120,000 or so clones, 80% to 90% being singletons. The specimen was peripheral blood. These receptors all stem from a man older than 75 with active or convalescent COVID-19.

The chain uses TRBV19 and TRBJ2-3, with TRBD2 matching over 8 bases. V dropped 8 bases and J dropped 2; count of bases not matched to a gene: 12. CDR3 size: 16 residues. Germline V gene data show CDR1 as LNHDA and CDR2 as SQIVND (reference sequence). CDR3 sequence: CASGLYPAGVTDTQYF. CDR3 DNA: TGTGCCAGTGGGCTCTACCCAGCGGGGGTCACAGATACGCAGTATTTT.

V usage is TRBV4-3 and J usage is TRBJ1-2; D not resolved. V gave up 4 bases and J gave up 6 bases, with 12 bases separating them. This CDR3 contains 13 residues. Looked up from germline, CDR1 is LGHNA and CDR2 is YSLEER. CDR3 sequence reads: CASSRRTGDGYTF. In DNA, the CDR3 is TGCGCCAGCAGCCGCCGGACTGGAGATGGCTACACCTTC.

The CDR3 loop reads CASSLVLLGQEIYEQYF. The CDR3 DNA reads as TGTGCCAGCAGCTTAGTACTCCTTGGACAGGAGATCTACGAGCAGTACTTC. This sequence joins TRBV7-9 and TRBJ2-7, with TRBD1 matching over 7 bases. V was clipped by 1 base and J by 3 bases; unmatched bases: 12. The V gene's germline CDR1 is SEHNR and CDR2 FQNEAQ (reference sequence). The CDR3 has 17 amino acids.

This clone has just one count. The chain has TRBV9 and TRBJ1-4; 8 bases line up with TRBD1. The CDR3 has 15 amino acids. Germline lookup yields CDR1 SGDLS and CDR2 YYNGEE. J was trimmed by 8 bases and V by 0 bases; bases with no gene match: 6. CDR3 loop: CASSVAQGAGEKLFF. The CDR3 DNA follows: TGTGCCAGCAGCGTAGCTCAGGGGGCAGGGGAAAAACTGTTTTTT. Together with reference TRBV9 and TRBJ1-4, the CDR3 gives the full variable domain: DSGVTQTPKHLITATGQRVTLRCSPRSGDLSVYWYQQSLDQGLQFLIQYYNGEERAKGNILERFSAQQFPDLHSELNLSSLELGDSALYFCASSVAQGAGEKLFFGSGTQLSVL.

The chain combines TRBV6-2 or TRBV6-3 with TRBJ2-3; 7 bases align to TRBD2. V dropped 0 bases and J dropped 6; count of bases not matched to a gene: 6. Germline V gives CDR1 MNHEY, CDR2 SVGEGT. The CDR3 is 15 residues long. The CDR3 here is CASSYSRGGSDTQYF. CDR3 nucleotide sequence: TGTGCCAGCAGTTACTCGAGGGGAGGGTCCGATACGCAGTATTTT.

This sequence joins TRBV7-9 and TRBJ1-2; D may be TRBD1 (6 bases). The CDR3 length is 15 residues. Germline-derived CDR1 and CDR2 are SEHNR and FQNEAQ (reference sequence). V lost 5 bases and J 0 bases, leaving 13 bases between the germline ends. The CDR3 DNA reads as TGTGCCAGCAGCCACCCTCAGGGGACTAACTATGGCTACACCTTC. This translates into CASSHPQGTNYGYTF.

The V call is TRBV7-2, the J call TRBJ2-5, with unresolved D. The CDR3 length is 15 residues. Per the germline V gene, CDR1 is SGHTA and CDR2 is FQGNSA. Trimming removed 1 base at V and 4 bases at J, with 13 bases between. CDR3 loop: CASSLVVLESETQYF. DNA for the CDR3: TGTGCCAGCAGCTTAGTCGTCCTGGAGTCAGAGACCCAGTACTTC.

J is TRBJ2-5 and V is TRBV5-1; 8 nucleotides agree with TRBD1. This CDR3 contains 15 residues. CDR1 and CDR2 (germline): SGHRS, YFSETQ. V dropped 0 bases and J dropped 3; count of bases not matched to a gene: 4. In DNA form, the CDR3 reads TGCGCCAGCAGCTTGGAGGACAGGGTGGAAGAGACCCAGTACTTC. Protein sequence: CASSLEDRVEETQYF. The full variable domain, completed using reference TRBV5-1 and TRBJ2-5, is KAGVTQTPRYLIKTRGQQVTLSCSPISGHRSVSWYQQTPGQGLQFLFEYFSETQRNKGNFPGRFSGRQFSNSRSEMNVSTLELGDSALYLCASSLEDRVEETQYFGPGTRLLVL.

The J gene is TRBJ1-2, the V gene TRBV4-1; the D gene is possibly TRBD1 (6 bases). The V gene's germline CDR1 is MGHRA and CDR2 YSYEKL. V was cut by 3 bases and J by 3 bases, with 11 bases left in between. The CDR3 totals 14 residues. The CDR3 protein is CASSQETGDYGYTF. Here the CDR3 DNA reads TGCGCCAGCAGCCAGGAGACAGGCGACTATGGCTACACCTTC.

DNA for the CDR3: TGTGCCAGCAGCCGAAAGACAGGGAAAGAGGAGACCCAGTACTTC. Translating it yields CASSRKTGKEETQYF. The chain recombines TRBV3-1 (or the pseudogene TRBV3-2) with TRBJ2-5; TRBD1 aligns across 7 bases. CDR1 and CDR2 (germline): LGHDT, YNNKEL (reference sequence). The CDR3 totals 15 residues. Trimming at V came to 4 bases and at J to 5 bases, leaving 10 bases not matched to a gene.

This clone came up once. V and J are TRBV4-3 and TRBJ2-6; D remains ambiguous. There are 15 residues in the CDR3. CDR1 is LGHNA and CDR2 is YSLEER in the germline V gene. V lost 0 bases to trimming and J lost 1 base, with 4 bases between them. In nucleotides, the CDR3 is TGCGCCAGCAGCCAAGATCCGTCTGGGGCCAACGTCCTGACTTTC. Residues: CASSQDPSGANVLTF.

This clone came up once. This CDR3 is CASSHGTGGNQPQHF. CDR3 nucleotides: TGTGCCAGCAGCCATGGGACAGGGGGCAATCAGCCCCAGCATTTT. The rearrangement joins TRBV3-1 (or the pseudogene TRBV3-2) to TRBJ1-5, with 10 nucleotides matching TRBD1. The CDR3 is 15 residues long. CDR1 is LGHDT and CDR2 is YNNKEL in the germline V gene (reference sequence). V lost 3 bases, J lost 2 bases, and 1 base stayed unmatched.

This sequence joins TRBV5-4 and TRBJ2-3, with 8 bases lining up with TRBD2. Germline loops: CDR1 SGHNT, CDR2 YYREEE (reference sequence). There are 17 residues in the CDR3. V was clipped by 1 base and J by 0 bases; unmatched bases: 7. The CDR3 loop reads CASSLLGGATSTDTQYF. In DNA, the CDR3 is TGTGCCAGCAGCTTGCTCGGGGGGGCGACTAGCACAGATACGCAGTATTTT. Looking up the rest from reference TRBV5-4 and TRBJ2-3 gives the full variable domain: ETGVTQSPTHLIKTRGQQVTLRCSSQSGHNTVSWYQQALGQGPQFIFQYYREEENGRGNFPPRFSGLQFPNYSSELNVNALELDDSALYLCASSLLGGATSTDTQYFGPGTRLTVL.

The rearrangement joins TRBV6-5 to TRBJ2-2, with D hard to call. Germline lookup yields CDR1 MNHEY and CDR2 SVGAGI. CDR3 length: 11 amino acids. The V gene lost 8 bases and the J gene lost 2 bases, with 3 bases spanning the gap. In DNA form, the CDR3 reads TGTGCCAGCCTTAACACCGGGGAGCTGTTTTTT. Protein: CASLNTGELFF.

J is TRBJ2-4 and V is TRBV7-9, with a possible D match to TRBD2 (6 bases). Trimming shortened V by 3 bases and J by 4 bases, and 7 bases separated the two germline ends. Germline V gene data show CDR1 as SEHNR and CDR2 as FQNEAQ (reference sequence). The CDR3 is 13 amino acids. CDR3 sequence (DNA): TGTGCCAGCAGCTTCGGAGGGAAAAACATTCAGTACTTC. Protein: CASSFGGKNIQYF.

CDR3 coding DNA: TGTGCCAGCAGCACCCGGGGAGATACGCAGTATTTT. It translates to CASSTRGDTQYF. The chain has TRBV14 and TRBJ2-3, with a weak D call TRBD2 (5 bases). Germline V lookup: CDR1 SGHDN, CDR2 FVKESK. The V gene lost 5 bases and the J gene lost 5 bases, with 8 bases spanning the gap. CDR3 size: 12 residues. The whole variable domain, filled in from reference TRBV14 and TRBJ2-3, reads EAGVTQFPSHSVIEKGQTVTLRCDPISGHDNLYWYRRVMGKEIKFLLHFVKESKQDESGMPNNRFLAERTGGTYSTLKVQPAELEDSGVYFCASSTRGDTQYFGPGTRLTVL.

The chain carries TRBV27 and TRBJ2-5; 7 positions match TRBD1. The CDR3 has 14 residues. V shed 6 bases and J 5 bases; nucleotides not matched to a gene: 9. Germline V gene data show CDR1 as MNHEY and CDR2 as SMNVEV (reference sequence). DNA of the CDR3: TGTGCCAGCAGGCAGTTGACAGGGCGGGAGACCCAGTACTTC. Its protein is CASRQLTGRETQYF.

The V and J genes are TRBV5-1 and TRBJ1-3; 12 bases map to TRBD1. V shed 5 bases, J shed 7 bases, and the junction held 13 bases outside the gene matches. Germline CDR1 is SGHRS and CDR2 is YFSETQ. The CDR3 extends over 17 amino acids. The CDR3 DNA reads TGCGCCAGCAGGAGAACCGGGACAGGGGGCAGTTTGAACACCATATATTTT. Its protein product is CASRRTGTGGSLNTIYF.

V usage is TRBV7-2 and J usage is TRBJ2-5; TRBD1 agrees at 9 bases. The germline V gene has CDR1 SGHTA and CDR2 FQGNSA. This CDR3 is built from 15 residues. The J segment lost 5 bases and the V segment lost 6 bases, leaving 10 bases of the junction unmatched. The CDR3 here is CASRRRQGVEETQYF. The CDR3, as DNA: TGTGCCAGCAGACGCCGACAGGGGGTTGAGGAGACCCAGTACTTC.

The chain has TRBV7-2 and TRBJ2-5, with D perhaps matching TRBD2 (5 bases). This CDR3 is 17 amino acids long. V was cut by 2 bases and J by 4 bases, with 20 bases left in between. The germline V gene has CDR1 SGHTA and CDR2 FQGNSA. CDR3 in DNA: TGTGCCAGCAGCTTATTCTCGAGTAAGCGGCTGATAGAGACCCAGTACTTC. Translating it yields CASSLFSSKRLIETQYF.

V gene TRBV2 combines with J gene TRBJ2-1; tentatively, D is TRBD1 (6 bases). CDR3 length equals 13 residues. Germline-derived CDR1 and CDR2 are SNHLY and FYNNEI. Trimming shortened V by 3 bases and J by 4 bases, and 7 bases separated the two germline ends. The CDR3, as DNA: TGTGCCAGCAGTGAGGACAGATACAATGAGCAGTTCTTC. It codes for CASSEDRYNEQFF. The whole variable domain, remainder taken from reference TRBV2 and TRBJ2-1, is EPEVTQTPSHQVTQMGQEVILRCVPISNHLYFYWYRQILGQKVEFLVSFYNNEISEKSEIFDDQFSVERPDGSNFTLKIRSTKLEDSAMYFCASSEDRYNEQFFGPGTRLTVL.

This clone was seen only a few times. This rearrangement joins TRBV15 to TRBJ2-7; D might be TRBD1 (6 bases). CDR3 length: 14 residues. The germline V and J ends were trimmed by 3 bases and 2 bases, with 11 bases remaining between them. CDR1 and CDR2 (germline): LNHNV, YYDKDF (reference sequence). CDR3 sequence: CATSSQGLAYEQYF. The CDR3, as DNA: TGTGCCACCAGCAGCCAGGGGTTAGCCTACGAGCAGTACTTC.

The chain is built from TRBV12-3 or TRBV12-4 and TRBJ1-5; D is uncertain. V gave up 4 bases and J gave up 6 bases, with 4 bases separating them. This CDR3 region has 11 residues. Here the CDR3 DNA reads TGTGCCAGCAGTTCCCTTCAGCCCCAGCATTTT. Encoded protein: CASSSLQPQHF.

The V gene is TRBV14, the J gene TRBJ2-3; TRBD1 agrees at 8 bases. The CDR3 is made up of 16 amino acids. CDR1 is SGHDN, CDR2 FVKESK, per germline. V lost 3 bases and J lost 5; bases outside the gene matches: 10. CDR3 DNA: TGTGCCAGCAGCCAGTTGAGCAGGGGGCAGGGAGATACGCAGTATTTT. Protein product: CASSQLSRGQGDTQYF. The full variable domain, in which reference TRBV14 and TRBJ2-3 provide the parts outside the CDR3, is EAGVTQFPSHSVIEKGQTVTLRCDPISGHDNLYWYRRVMGKEIKFLLHFVKESKQDESGMPNNRFLAERTGGTYSTLKVQPAELEDSGVYFCASSQLSRGQGDTQYFGPGTRLTVL.

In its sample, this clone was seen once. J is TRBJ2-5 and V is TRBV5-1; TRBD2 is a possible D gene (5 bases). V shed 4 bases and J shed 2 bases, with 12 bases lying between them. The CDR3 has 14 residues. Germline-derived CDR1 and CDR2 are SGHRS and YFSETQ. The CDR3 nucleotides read TGCGCCAGCAGCCTTGGTGGGGAGCAAGAGACCCAGTACTTC. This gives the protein CASSLGGEQETQYF.

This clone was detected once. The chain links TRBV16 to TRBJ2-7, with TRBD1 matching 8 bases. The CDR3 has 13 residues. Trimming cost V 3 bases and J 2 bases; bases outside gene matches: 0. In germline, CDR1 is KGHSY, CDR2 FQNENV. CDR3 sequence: CASSQGQAYEQYF. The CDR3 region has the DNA TGTGCCAGCAGCCAGGGACAGGCCTACGAGCAGTACTTC.

The CDR3 DNA reads as TGTGCCATCAGTGAGGGGACAGGGGACCGAGGGAACACTGAAGCTTTCTTT. Translating it yields CAISEGTGDRGNTEAFF. The chain couples TRBV10-3 to TRBJ1-1; 10 bases line up with TRBD1. The CDR3 has 17 residues. From germline, CDR1 is ENHRY and CDR2 SYGVKD. Trimming removed 2 bases from V and 1 base from J; junction bases left unmatched: 7.

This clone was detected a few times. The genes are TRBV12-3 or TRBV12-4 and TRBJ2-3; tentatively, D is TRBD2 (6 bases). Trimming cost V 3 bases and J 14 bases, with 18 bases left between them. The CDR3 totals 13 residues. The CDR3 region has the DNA TGTGCCAGCAGTTTGGGGGGATGGGGCCATGTGTATTTT. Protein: CASSLGGWGHVYF.

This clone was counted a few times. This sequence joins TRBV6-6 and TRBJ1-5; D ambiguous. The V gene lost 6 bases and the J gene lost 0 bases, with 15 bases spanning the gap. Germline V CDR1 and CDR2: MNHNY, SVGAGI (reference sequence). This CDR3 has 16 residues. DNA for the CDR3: TGTGCCAGCAGGCCCATGACGGGGTCTAGCAATCAGCCCCAGCATTTT. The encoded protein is CASRPMTGSSNQPQHF.

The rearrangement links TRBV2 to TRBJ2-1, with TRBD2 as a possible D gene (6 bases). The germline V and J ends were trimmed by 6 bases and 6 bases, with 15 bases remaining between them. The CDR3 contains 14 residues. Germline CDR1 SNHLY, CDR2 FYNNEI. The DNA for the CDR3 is TGTGCCAGCAGGGCGTCGGGGGTCTCCAATGAGCAGTTCTTC. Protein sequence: CASRASGVSNEQFF.

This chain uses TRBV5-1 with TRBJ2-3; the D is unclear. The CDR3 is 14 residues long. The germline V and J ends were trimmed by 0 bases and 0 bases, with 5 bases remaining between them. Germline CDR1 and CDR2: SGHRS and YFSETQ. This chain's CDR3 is CASSLVESTDTQYF. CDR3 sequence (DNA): TGCGCCAGCAGCTTGGTAGAAAGCACAGATACGCAGTATTTT.

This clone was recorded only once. CDR3 sequence (DNA): TGTGCCAGCAGCGCTGGGGGACAATTTTCACCCCTCCACTTT. Encoded protein: CASSAGGQFSPLHF. The chain links TRBV9 to TRBJ1-6; weak D call: TRBD1 (6 bases). Trimming cost V 3 bases and J 9 bases, with 13 bases left between them. Germline-derived CDR1 and CDR2 are SGDLS and YYNGEE. CDR3 size: 14 residues.